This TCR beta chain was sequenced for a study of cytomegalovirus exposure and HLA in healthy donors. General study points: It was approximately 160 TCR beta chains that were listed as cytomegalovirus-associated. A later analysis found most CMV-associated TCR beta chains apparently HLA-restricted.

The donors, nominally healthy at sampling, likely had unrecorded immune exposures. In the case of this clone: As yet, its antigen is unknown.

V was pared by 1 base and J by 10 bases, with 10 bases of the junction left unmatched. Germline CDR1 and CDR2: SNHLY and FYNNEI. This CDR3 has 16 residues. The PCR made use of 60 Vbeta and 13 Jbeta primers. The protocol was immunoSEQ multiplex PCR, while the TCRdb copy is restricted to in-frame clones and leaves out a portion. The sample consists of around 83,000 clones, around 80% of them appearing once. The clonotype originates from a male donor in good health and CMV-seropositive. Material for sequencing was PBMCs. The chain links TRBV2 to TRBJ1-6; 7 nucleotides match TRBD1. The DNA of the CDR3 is TGTGCCAGCAGTGAAGAGGCTGACAGGGTCGGCTCACCCCTCCACTTT. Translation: CASSEEADRVGSPLHF.